This note documents a single T cell receptor (beta chain) sequence. Its antigen remains unknown. Profiled with immunoSEQ multiplex PCR; TCRdb holds only in-frame clones, not every one. Found here are 950,000 to 1,100,000 clones, about three quarters of them singletons; the top ten hold approximately 1.5%. These data come from a study of shared clonotypes between healthy human individuals. Study-level results: Blood was the only sampled material, and tissue repertoires likely differ.

Germline V CDR1 and CDR2: MNHEY, SMNVEV (reference sequence). The V and J ends lost 3 bases and 9 bases, in that order; junction bases with no gene match: 2. This CDR3 has 12 residues. The material sequenced was memory CD4+ T cells sorted from blood. Described subset: CD45RA-negative fraction. This chain uses TRBV27 with TRBJ2-1; 7 bases line up with TRBD1. This sequence originates from a man younger than 30 in good health. CDR3 in amino acids: CASSFTGAEQFF. The CDR3 DNA sequence: TGTGCCAGCAGTTTCACAGGGGCTGAGCAGTTCTTC.